This T cell receptor (beta chain) stems from a study of blood T cell repertoires in COVID-19. Across the whole study: COVID-19 samples, acute and convalescent, were from the United States, Italy and Spain. Nucleic acid was either cDNA or gDNA, and it came from T cells, B-cell-depleted T cells, or PBMCs.

In the original analysis: Counts of nucleated cells, estimated from reference gene primer amplification, were obtained. The method was immunoSEQ multiplex PCR; TCRdb's version includes in-frame clones alone and lacks a portion of them. Clone size and V and J calls were adopted from that table, with D and trimming inferred from the DNA. The table shows about 200,000 clones, with just over 85% occurring only once. This sequence originates from a man younger than 30 with active or convalescent COVID-19. The material sequenced was peripheral blood.

CDR3 bases: TGCGCCAGCAGCTGGGGGACTAGCGGGACGCTTCTCCGCCAAGAGACCCAGTACTTC. Residues: CASSWGTSGTLLRQETQYF. The chain carries TRBV5-1 and TRBJ2-5; 13 bases map to TRBD2. The junction had 12 bases not matched to a gene; V was cut back by 3 bases and J by 1 base. Germline lookup yields CDR1 SGHRS and CDR2 YFSETQ. The CDR3 consists of 19 residues.